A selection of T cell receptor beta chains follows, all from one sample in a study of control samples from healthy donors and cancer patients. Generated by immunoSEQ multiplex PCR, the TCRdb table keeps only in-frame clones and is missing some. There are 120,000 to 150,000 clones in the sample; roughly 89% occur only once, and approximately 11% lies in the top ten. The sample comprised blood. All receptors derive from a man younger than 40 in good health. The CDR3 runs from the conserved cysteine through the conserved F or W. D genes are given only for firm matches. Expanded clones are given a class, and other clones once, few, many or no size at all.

TGTGCCAGCAGTTACAGGGGACACACTGAAGCTTTCTTT	CASSYRGHTEAFF	-	TRBV6-2/TRBV6-3	TRBJ1-1	-
TGTGCCAGCAGCGTAGGGGCTAGCGGGGCCTACGAGCAGTACTTC	CASSVGASGAYEQYF	-	TRBV9	TRBJ2-7	TRBD2
TGTGCCAGCAGCGTCACAGGGATGGGGACCCACCAAGAGACCCAGTACTTC	CASSVTGMGTHQETQYF	-	TRBV13	TRBJ2-5	-
TGTGCCTGGAGTATCGGCGGGAGAGGAGATACGCAGTATTTT	CAWSIGGRGDTQYF	-	TRBV30	TRBJ2-3	TRBD2
TGTGCCAGCAGCCCGGACAGGAACAACTATGGCTACACCTTC	CASSPDRNNYGYTF	-	TRBV5-4	TRBJ1-2	TRBD1
TGTGCCAGCAGTTTTGGGACAGATTATGGCTACACCTTC	CASSFGTDYGYTF	-	TRBV28	TRBJ1-2	TRBD1
TGTGCCAGCAGTGAACGCCCGACCAGCGGGACCAACAATGAGCAGTTCTTC	CASSERPTSGTNNEQFF	-	TRBV6-1	TRBJ2-1	TRBD2
TGTGCCTGGAGCGGTCTAGCCAAAAACATTCAGTACTTC	CAWSGLAKNIQYF	-	TRBV30	TRBJ2-4	-
TGTGCCAGCAGCTTACTGAATGAGCAGTTCTTC	CASSLLNEQFF	-	TRBV7-6	TRBJ2-1	-
TGTGCCAGCACCTCAATCGGGGAGCTGTTTTTT	CASTSIGELFF	-	TRBV12-3/TRBV12-4	TRBJ2-2	-
TGTGCCTGGATGGGGGCCGGGAGCGGGAGGTCGGGAGATACGCAGTATTTT	CAWMGAGSGRSGDTQYF	-	TRBV30	TRBJ2-3	TRBD2
TGTGCTAGCAGCTTACTATCCTCCCGGGAGAACACTGAAGCTTTCTTT	CASSLLSSRENTEAFF	-	TRBV7-7	TRBJ1-1	-
TGTGCCAGCAGCTTAGAGGGAGACAGGGCTCTAAACTATGGCTACACCTTC	CASSLEGDRALNYGYTF	-	TRBV7-8	TRBJ1-2	TRBD1
TGTGCCAGCAGTCGAAGCCCCGGGACAGGCTACGAGCAGTACTTC	CASSRSPGTGYEQYF	-	TRBV27	TRBJ2-7	TRBD1
TGTGCCAGCAGTCCCGGTGGGACAGGGTTGGGCTCTGGAAACACCATATATTTT	CASSPGGTGLGSGNTIYF	-	TRBV28	TRBJ1-3	TRBD1
TGTGCCACCAGATTGGGACAGGGGGTCGTCTACGAGCAGTACTTC	CATRLGQGVVYEQYF	-	TRBV27	TRBJ2-7	TRBD1
TGTGCCAGCAGTTCCGGGACTAGCGGACCTAGGAACGAGCAGTACTTC	CASSSGTSGPRNEQYF	-	TRBV6-6	TRBJ2-7	TRBD2
TGCGCCAGCAGCTTGAGTGGGCAACAGTATGGCTACACCTTC	CASSLSGQQYGYTF	once	TRBV5-1	TRBJ1-2	-
TGTGCCAGCAGCTTAGGGAGATTAGCCTCCTACAATGAGCAGTTCTTC	CASSLGRLASYNEQFF	once	TRBV7-8	TRBJ2-1	-
TGTGCCAGCAGCTTTTGGATCGAGCAGTACTTC	CASSFWIEQYF	-	TRBV7-3	TRBJ2-7	-